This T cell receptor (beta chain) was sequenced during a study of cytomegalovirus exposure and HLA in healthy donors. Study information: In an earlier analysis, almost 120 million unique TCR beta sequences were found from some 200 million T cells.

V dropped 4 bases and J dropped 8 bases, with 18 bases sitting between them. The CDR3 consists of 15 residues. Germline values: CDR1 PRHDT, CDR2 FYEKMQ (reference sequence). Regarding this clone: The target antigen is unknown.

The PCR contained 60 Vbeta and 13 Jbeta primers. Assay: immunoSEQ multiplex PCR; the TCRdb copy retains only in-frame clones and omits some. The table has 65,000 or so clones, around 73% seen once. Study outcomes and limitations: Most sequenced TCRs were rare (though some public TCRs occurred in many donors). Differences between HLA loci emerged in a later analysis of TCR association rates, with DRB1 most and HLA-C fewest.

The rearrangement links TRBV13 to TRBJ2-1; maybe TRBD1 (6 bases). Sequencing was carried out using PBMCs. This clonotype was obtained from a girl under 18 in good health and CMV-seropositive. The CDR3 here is CASSSAGTPIYEQFF. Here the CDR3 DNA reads TGTGCCAGCAGCTCCGCCGGGACACCGATATATGAGCAGTTCTTC.